This T cell receptor beta chain was obtained from a study of cytomegalovirus exposure and HLA in healthy donors. For the study at large: Approximately 81% of some 390 genotyped donors fell in the Caucasian-associated ancestry cluster.

General study findings and limits: Earlier findings revealed that most TCR beta V segments proved productive either about 87% or about 30% of the time. Within a later analysis, the majority of CMV-associated TCR beta chains appeared HLA-restricted.

PCR involved 60 Vbeta and 13 Jbeta primers. Sequencing was performed with immunoSEQ multiplex PCR; in TCRdb, only in-frame clones are kept and a portion is missing. Here the sample spans some 90,000 clones, about three quarters being singletons. As to this clone: What it recognizes is unknown.

Donors likely had unrecorded immune exposures despite being nominally healthy when sampled. With 1 base removed from V and 4 bases from J, the gap between germline ends came to 5 bases. The CDR3 runs to 13 residues. Germline V lookup: CDR1 SEHNR, CDR2 FQNEAQ (reference sequence). The source material was PBMCs. The chain combines TRBV7-9 with TRBJ1-5; D is undetermined. This receptor was taken from a female donor in good health and CMV-seronegative. CDR3 DNA sequence: TGTGCCAGCAGCTTAGGGAGAAATCAGCCCCAGCATTTT. Translating gives CASSLGRNQPQHF.